This T cell receptor beta chain was recovered during a study of T cells after posttransplantation cyclophosphamide. General study results and limits: Later post-transplant blood repertoires were often dominated by donor CD8+ memory clones.

Treatment was busulfan-fludarabine conditioning, a marrow graft, and cyclophosphamide on days +3 and +4. A word on this clone: Its antigen is undetermined.

Profiled with immunoSEQ multiplex PCR; TCRdb holds only in-frame clones, not every one. The data contain about 7,600 clones, roughly 82% of them singletons. CDR1 and CDR2 (germline): MDHEN, SYDVKM. V was shortened by 5 bases and J by 0 bases, with 5 bases between the two germline ends. This CDR3 comprises 12 residues. The sequence was collected from a female patient in her forties who received an allogeneic stem cell transplant from a related donor, was CMV-positive, and had no GVHD. Some T cells may be provided by the graft donor. The rearrangement links TRBV28 to TRBJ2-7; unclear D gene. The sequenced sample was CD4+ T cells sorted from blood, obtained 1162 days after allogeneic stem cell transplant with posttransplant cyclophosphamide. CDR3 region: CASSLSSYEQYF. The CDR3 DNA sequence: TGTGCCAGCAGTCTAAGCTCCTACGAGCAGTACTTC.